This T cell receptor beta chain was captured by sequencing in a study of CD8 T cells in ankylosing spondylitis. General study findings and limits: As reported, disease-linked clones showed significant enrichment in matched ankylosing spondylitis synovial fluid. The disease-linked clones had a CD8+ phenotype and low blood frequencies.

V was clipped by 0 bases and J by 0 bases, with 10 bases between them. CDR3 length equals 16 residues. Germline values: CDR1 SGHRS, CDR2 YFSETQ. With regard to this clonotype: Its antigen is undetermined.

As the method for making TCR beta libraries, quantitative 5'-RACE with molecular barcodes was used. TCRdb redid the calling of the 5' RACE reads with MiXCR, one entry per CDR3 protein. The data hold about 220,000 distinct CDR3 sequences, with under 30% observed a single time. The TCR sequence derives from a male donor with ankylosing spondylitis or in good health (not recorded which). Source material: blood, either unsorted or a sorted T cell fraction (not recorded which). The chain employs TRBV5-1 and TRBJ2-1; the D gene is possibly TRBD2 (5 bases). The CDR3 DNA follows: TGCGCCAGCAGCTTGGCTCAGGACTTCTCCTACAATGAGCAGTTCTTC. Its protein is CASSLAQDFSYNEQFF.